The entry that follows covers one T cell receptor beta chain sequence. Profiled with immunoSEQ multiplex PCR; TCRdb holds only in-frame clones, not every one. This table has 400,000 to 450,000 clones, around 91% appearing once. Donors in Cohort 3 counted as recovered after two negative PCRs, clearance, or symptom resolution. This specimen belongs to a study of blood T cell repertoires in COVID-19. About the research overall: Acute-phase and convalescent COVID-19 samples originated in the United States, Italy and Spain.

The ends were cut back, 7 bases at V and 0 bases at J, with 36 bases in the middle. CDR1 and CDR2 (germline): SGHVS, FQNEAQ. The CDR3 length is 22 residues. The source material was PBMCs or T cells enriched from blood (not recorded which). The chain is built from TRBV7-8 and TRBJ1-2; D possibly corresponds to TRBD1 (5 bases). This clonotype was sampled from a man aged 25 to 40 who had recovered from COVID-19. CDR3 residues: CASTSRFLGDPPNVTANYGYTF. In DNA form, the CDR3 reads TGTGCCAGCACCTCCCGGTTTTTGGGTGATCCTCCAAACGTGACAGCTAACTATGGCTACACCTTC.